What follows are 10 T cell receptor beta chains derived from one specimen sequenced in a study of cytomegalovirus exposure and HLA in healthy donors. A multiplex PCR was run with 60 Vbeta primers and 13 Jbeta primers. Some clones are missing from TCRdb's copy, which holds only in-frame ones; the method was immunoSEQ multiplex PCR. The table records some 50,000 clones, roughly 70% of them present only once. The sequencing sample was made of PBMCs. These receptors all come from a woman in her forties or fifties in good health and CMV-seropositive.

The rearrangement links TRBV11-2 to TRBJ1-1, with D perhaps TRBD1 (5 bases). This CDR3 has 15 residues. V was shortened by 5 bases and J by 11 bases, with 24 bases between the two germline ends. From germline, CDR1 is SGHAT and CDR2 FQNNGV. In DNA, the CDR3 is TGTGCCAGCAGCGACCGTTTGGGGGGAAGTGGGAATGCTTTCTTT. Protein product: CASSDRLGGSGNAFF.

The chain combines TRBV5-1 with TRBJ2-7; D call uncertain. The length of the CDR3 is 14 residues. V lost 0 bases to trimming and J lost 0 bases, with 7 bases between them. The germline V gene encodes CDR1 SGHRS and CDR2 YFSETQ. In nucleotides, the CDR3 is TGCGCCAGCAGCTTGGAGGCTAGCTCCTACGAGCAGTACTTC. Residues: CASSLEASSYEQYF.

This rearrangement joins TRBV5-1 to TRBJ2-3; 7 bases agree with TRBD2. The V gene's germline CDR1 is SGHRS and CDR2 YFSETQ. V was clipped by 4 bases and J by 2 bases; unmatched bases: 7. This CDR3 is 15 amino acids long. CDR3 in amino acids: CASSPAGRNTDTQYF. Written as DNA, the CDR3 is TGCGCCAGCAGCCCAGCGGGACGGAACACAGATACGCAGTATTTT.

This chain uses TRBV6-5 with TRBJ1-2, with D maybe TRBD1 (5 bases). CDR3 length equals 13 residues. V dropped 8 bases and J dropped 6 bases, with 16 bases sitting between them. Germline values: CDR1 MNHEY, CDR2 SVGAGI. The CDR3 sequence is CASHGRVRDGYTF. CDR3 nucleotides: TGTGCCAGCCACGGCAGGGTTCGGGATGGCTACACCTTC.

This clone was observed a handful of times. V and J are TRBV4-3 and TRBJ2-3; 8 bases line up with TRBD1. The CDR3 length is 16 residues. Looked up from germline, CDR1 is LGHNA and CDR2 is YSLEER. V was pared by 3 bases and J by 1 base, with 6 bases of the junction left unmatched. CDR3 loop: CASSHTEGQGTDTQYF. CDR3 in DNA: TGCGCCAGCAGCCATACGGAGGGACAGGGCACAGATACGCAGTATTTT.

V and J are TRBV18 and TRBJ2-7; no definite D call. V was cut by 3 bases and J by 0 bases, with 12 bases left in between. There are 15 residues in the CDR3. CDR1 and CDR2 (germline): KGHSH, LQKENI. CDR3 nucleotide sequence: TGTGCCAGCTCACCCCAACCTCCGAGCTCCTACGAGCAGTACTTC. Translated, it gives CASSPQPPSSYEQYF.

As concerns this clone: Other DNA sequences within the sample encode an identical CDR3. J is TRBJ2-1 and V is TRBV25-1; D is possibly TRBD2 (6 bases). With 6 bases removed from V and 0 bases from J, the gap between germline ends came to 15 bases. The CDR3 sequence is 16 residues long. Germline lookup yields CDR1 MGHDK and CDR2 SYGVNS. The CDR3 protein is CASSQTPRGSYNEQFF. CDR3 DNA sequence: TGTGCCAGCAGCCAAACCCCGCGGGGCTCCTACAATGAGCAGTTCTTC.

The V and J genes are TRBV2 and TRBJ2-4; TRBD1 might be the D (6 bases). Per the germline V gene, CDR1 is SNHLY and CDR2 is FYNNEI. The CDR3 length is 12 residues. The V and J ends lost 5 bases and 8 bases respectively, with 10 bases between them. The CDR3 DNA reads as TGTGCCAGCAGTCGGGACAAGGACATTCAGTACTTC. It encodes CASSRDKDIQYF. The entire variable domain, with the rest obtained from reference TRBV2 and TRBJ2-4, is as follows: EPEVTQTPSHQVTQMGQEVILRCVPISNHLYFYWYRQILGQKVEFLVSFYNNEISEKSEIFDDQFSVERPDGSNFTLKIRSTKLEDSAMYFCASSRDKDIQYFGAGTRLSVL.

The chain uses TRBV29-1 and TRBJ2-1; 11 bases fit TRBD2. CDR1 is SQVTM and CDR2 is ANQGSEA in the germline V gene. The CDR3 length is 13 residues. In DNA, the CDR3 is TGCAGTCTACTTAGCGGGGGGGCCGTTGAGCAGTTCTTC. Translation gives CSLLSGGAVEQFF.

This chain connects TRBV18 to TRBJ1-4, with TRBD1 as a possible D gene (6 bases). The germline V gene has CDR1 KGHSH and CDR2 LQKENI. The germline V and J ends were trimmed by 6 bases and 8 bases, with 13 bases remaining between them. The CDR3 consists of 13 residues. CDR3 sequence (DNA): TGTGCCAGCTCCCTGAGCCAGGGGGAAAAACTGTTTTTT. It translates to CASSLSQGEKLFF.